Listed below are T cell receptor beta chains from one sample, sequenced in a study of blood T cell repertoires in COVID-19. Assay: immunoSEQ multiplex PCR; the TCRdb copy retains only in-frame clones and omits some. The table lists about 140,000 clones, about 88% of them singletons. Sequenced input: peripheral blood. All receptors derive from a human donor with COVID-19, enrolled during active disease. The donor label of this sample is uncertain. Both conserved end residues are part of each CDR3. A D gene is named only where the DNA matches it firmly.

TRBJ1-5,14,.,TRBV6-6,CASSYSQGSQPQHF
TRBJ2-1,15,.,TRBV6-1,CASSDPLGLVDEQFF
TRBJ2-7,13,.,TRBV19,CASRKTGFYEQYF
TRBJ2-2,18,TRBD2,TRBV5-1,CASSSPSGGHPSTGELFF
TRBJ2-3,14,TRBD2,TRBV7-9,CAPGRGTSGPAQYF
TRBJ1-4,15,.,TRBV2,CASSPGDGGNEKLFF
TRBJ2-7,15,TRBD2,TRBV7-8,CASSFGLAGVYEQYF
TRBJ1-4,14,.,TRBV2,CASNLRGGNEKLFF
TRBJ2-5,11,.,TRBV29-1,CSALSGETQYF
TRBJ2-3,16,.,TRBV18,CASSLGPSGSTDTQYF
TRBJ2-7,15,TRBD1,TRBV5-1,CASSLGGTDPHEQYF
TRBJ2-1,15,.,TRBV18,CASSPVQASYNEQFF
TRBJ1-6,16,TRBD1,TRBV2,CASSIQGVAYNSPLHF
TRBJ1-1,12,.,TRBV29-1,CSVVYRAFEAFF
TRBJ1-4,16,.,TRBV6-6,CASSRGPGHGNEKLFF
TRBJ1-4,12,.,TRBV3-1/TRBV3-2,CASSQDQGKLFF
TRBJ1-5,14,.,TRBV15,CATSRGTVNQPQHF
TRBJ2-7,15,TRBD2,TRBV28,CASSPWRGAPYEQYF
TRBJ1-6,15,TRBD1,TRBV5-1,CASSRGTGDNSPLHF
TRBJ1-2,13,TRBD1,TRBV29-1,CSVSGTGGVDDTF
TRBJ2-1,16,.,TRBV21-1,CASSNPPPLTSSEQFF
TRBJ1-5,14,.,TRBV4-1,CASSQDFQGRPQHF